This TCR beta chain was captured in a study of blood T cell repertoires in COVID-19. On the study more broadly: The samples span acute and convalescent COVID-19 from the United States, Italy and Spain. Sample material is recorded as cDNA or gDNA derived from T cells, B-cell-depleted T cells, or PBMCs.

J was trimmed by 2 bases and V by 4 bases; bases with no gene match: 10. CDR3 length: 16 amino acids. CDR1 is SGHAT, CDR2 FQNNGV, per germline. Only in-frame clones appear in the TCRdb table, and some are missing; sequencing was by immunoSEQ multiplex PCR. The data hold about 180,000 clones, with around 76% observed a single time. Material for sequencing was peripheral blood. This TCR was sampled from a woman in her sixties or seventies with acute or convalescent COVID-19. V usage is TRBV11-2 and J usage is TRBJ1-2; 7 bases align to TRBD1. CDR3 sequence reads: CASSSMADRTNYGYTF. CDR3 DNA: TGTGCCAGCAGCTCTATGGCGGACAGGACGAACTATGGCTACACCTTC.